This T cell receptor beta chain stems from a study of human T cells and chemical hapten exposure. Documented time point: pre-sensitization, week 0. Treatment indicated: therapeutic diphenylcyclopropenone sensitization with weekly scalp DPC. Donors were 18 to 70-year-old alopecia patients suitable for DPC. Whole-study results and caveats: Those TCRs sitting above 1 in 1000 frequency stayed the same with DPC sensitization.

The sample holds many counts of this clonotype. What it recognizes is unknown. CDR1 MDHEN and CDR2 SYDVKM come from the germline V gene. The CDR3 totals 16 residues. V was clipped by 6 bases and J by 1 base; unmatched bases: 7. TCRdb reanalysed the RACE reads using MiXCR and keeps one entry per CDR3 protein. The sample has about 290,000 distinct CDR3 sequences, around 7.3% seen once. The specimen was whole blood, collected in connection with sensitization to the hapten diphenylcyclopropenone (DPC). The receptor's source is a young man with alopecia areata. Some clones in this sample may be carry-over from other donors' samples. V usage is TRBV28 and J usage is TRBJ2-4; 9 bases agree with TRBD1. For the CDR3, the DNA is TGTGCCAGCAGAAAGGGACAGGGTTGGGCCAAAAACATTCAGTACTTC. Translation: CASRKGQGWAKNIQYF.